The rows below give T cell receptor beta chains drawn from one sample of a study of CD8+ T cells in alopecia areata. TCRdb's copy holds only in-frame clones and misses some; the assay was immunoSEQ multiplex PCR. This table holds fewer than 110,000 clones, roughly 84% found once. This specimen consisted of CD8+ T cells sorted from blood, obtained at week 24, from a patient treated with tofacitinib. All receptors come from a human donor with alopecia areata. CDR3s include the opening cysteine and the closing phenylalanine or tryptophan. Clone sizes are given selectively: once, few, many, or a class where the clone is expanded.

cdr3_aa: CSVRQGASYEQYF; v_call: TRBV29-1; j_call: TRBJ2-7; clone_size: -
cdr3_aa: CASRSSGGAADTQYF; v_call: TRBV5-1; j_call: TRBJ2-3; clone_size: -
cdr3_aa: CASSLGPSYEQYF; v_call: TRBV7-9; j_call: TRBJ2-7; clone_size: -
cdr3_aa: CASSLALAGGEELGEQYF; v_call: TRBV13; j_call: TRBJ2-7; clone_size: -
cdr3_aa: CASSTHGGSTYEQYF; v_call: TRBV11-3; j_call: TRBJ2-7; clone_size: once
cdr3_aa: CASSLDQGPFYNEQFF; v_call: TRBV11-2; j_call: TRBJ2-1; clone_size: -
cdr3_aa: CASSSTTGTGRTTGELFF; v_call: TRBV7-9; j_call: TRBJ2-2; clone_size: few
cdr3_aa: CASRESGTASYEQYF; v_call: TRBV2; j_call: TRBJ2-7; clone_size: -
cdr3_aa: CASSAPGIAYGYTF; v_call: TRBV9; j_call: TRBJ1-2; clone_size: -
cdr3_aa: CASSLIFPASGDTDTQYF; v_call: TRBV4-1; j_call: TRBJ2-3; clone_size: -
cdr3_aa: CASSILPQELLQHGYTF; v_call: TRBV19; j_call: TRBJ1-2; clone_size: once
cdr3_aa: CASSFVGSGAEQYF; v_call: TRBV27; j_call: TRBJ2-7; clone_size: -
cdr3_aa: CASSLRSGGQYNEQFF; v_call: TRBV27; j_call: TRBJ2-1; clone_size: -
cdr3_aa: CSVEEAGVMDTQYF; v_call: TRBV29-1; j_call: TRBJ2-3; clone_size: few
cdr3_aa: CASSILAGPMNTGELFF; v_call: TRBV19; j_call: TRBJ2-2; clone_size: -
cdr3_aa: CASSQVLGFNEQFF; v_call: TRBV4-1; j_call: TRBJ2-1; clone_size: -
cdr3_aa: CSVDGQGDGYTF; v_call: TRBV29-1; j_call: TRBJ1-2; clone_size: -
cdr3_aa: CASSSQGAGNTIYF; v_call: TRBV27; j_call: TRBJ1-3; clone_size: -
cdr3_aa: CASSPPSGGSYNEQFF; v_call: TRBV18; j_call: TRBJ2-1; clone_size: -
cdr3_aa: CASSPGRGLEQYF; v_call: TRBV6-5; j_call: TRBJ2-7; clone_size: few
cdr3_aa: CSVEPPMGEQFF; v_call: TRBV29-1; j_call: TRBJ2-1; clone_size: few
cdr3_aa: CASSQRLAGVGDTQYF; v_call: TRBV4-3; j_call: TRBJ2-3; clone_size: -